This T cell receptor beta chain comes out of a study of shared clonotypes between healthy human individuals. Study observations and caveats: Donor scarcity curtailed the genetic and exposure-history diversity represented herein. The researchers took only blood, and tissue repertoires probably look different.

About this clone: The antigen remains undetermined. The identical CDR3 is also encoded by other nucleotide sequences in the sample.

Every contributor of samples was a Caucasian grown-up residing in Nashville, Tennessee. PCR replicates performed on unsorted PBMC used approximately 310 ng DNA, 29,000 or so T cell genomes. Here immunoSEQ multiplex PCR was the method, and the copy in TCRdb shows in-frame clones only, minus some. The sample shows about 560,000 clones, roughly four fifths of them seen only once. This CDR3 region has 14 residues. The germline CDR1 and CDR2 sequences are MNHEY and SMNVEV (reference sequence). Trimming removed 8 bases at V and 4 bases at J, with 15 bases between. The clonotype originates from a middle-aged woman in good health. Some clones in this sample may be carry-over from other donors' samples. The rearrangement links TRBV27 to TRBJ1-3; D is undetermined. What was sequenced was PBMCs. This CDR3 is CASGPGVAGNTIYF. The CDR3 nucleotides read TGTGCCAGCGGACCTGGAGTGGCCGGAAACACCATATATTTT.